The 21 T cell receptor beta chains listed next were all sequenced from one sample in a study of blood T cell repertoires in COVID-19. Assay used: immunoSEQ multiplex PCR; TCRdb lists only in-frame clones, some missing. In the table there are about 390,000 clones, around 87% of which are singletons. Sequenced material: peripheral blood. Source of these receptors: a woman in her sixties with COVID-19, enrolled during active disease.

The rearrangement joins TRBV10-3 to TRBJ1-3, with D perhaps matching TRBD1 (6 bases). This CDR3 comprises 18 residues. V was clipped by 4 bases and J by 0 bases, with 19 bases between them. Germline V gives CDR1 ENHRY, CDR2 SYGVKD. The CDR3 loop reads CAISAFIFDRPSGNTIYF. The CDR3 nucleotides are TGTGCCATCAGTGCGTTCATTTTCGACAGGCCCTCTGGAAACACCATATATTTT.

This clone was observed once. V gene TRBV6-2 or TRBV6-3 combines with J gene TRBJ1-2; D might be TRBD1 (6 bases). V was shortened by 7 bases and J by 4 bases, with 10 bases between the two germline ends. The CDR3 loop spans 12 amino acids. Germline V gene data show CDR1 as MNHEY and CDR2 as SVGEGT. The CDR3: CASTPDSYGYTF. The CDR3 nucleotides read TGTGCCAGCACCCCGGACAGCTATGGCTACACCTTC.

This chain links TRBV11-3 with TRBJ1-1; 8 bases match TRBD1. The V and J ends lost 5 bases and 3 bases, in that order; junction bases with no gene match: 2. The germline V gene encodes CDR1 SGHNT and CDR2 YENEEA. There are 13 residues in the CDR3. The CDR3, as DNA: TGTGCCAGCAGCCCACAGGGGGACACTGAAGCTTTCTTT. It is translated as CASSPQGDTEAFF.

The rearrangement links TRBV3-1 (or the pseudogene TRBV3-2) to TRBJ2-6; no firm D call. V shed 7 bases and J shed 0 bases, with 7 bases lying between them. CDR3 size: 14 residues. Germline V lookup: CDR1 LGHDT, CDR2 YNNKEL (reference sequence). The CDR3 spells CASTHISGANVLTF. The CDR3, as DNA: TGTGCCAGCACACACATCTCTGGGGCCAACGTCCTGACTTTC.

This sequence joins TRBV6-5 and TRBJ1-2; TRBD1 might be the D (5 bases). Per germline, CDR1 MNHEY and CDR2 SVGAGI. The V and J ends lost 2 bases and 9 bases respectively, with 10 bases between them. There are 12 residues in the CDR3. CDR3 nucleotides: TGTGCCAGCAGTTACCGCAGGGATAGCTACACCTTC. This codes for CASSYRRDSYTF.

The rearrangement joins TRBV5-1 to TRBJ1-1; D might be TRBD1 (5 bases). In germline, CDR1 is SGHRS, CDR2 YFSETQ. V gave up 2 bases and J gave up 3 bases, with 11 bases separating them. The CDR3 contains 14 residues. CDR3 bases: TGCGCCAGCAGCTTACAAGGGGCCGACACTGAAGCTTTCTTT. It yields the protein CASSLQGADTEAFF.

The CDR3 region is CASSGSRAGKETQYF. Written as DNA, the CDR3 is TGCGCCAGCAGTGGGAGTAGGGCAGGGAAGGAGACCCAGTACTTC. This rearrangement joins TRBV10-2 to TRBJ2-5; a possible D gene is TRBD1 (5 bases). V lost 4 bases, J lost 5 bases, and 17 bases lay in between. Germline CDR1 reads WSHSY; CDR2 reads SAAADI. The CDR3 is 15 amino acids.

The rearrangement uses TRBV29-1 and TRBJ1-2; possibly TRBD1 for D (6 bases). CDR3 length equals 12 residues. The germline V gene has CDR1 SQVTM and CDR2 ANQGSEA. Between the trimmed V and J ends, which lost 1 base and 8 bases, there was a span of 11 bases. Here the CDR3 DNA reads TGCAGCGTTGAAGCGGGGGGCGGCGGCTACACCTTC. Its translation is CSVEAGGGGYTF.

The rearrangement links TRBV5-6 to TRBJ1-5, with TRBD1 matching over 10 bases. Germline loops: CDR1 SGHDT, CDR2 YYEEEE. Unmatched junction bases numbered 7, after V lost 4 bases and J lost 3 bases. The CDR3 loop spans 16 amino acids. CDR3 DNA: TGTGCCAGCAGCGGGAGGGACAGGGGCCTCAATCAGCCCCAGCATTTT. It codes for CASSGRDRGLNQPQHF.

The CDR3 here is CASSFSIEGYTEAFF. The CDR3 region has the DNA TGTGCCAGCAGCTTCTCGATTGAGGGTTACACTGAAGCTTTCTTT. This chain uses TRBV11-2 with TRBJ1-1; D gene unclear. Germline V gene lookup returns CDR1 SGHAT and CDR2 FQNNGV. The V gene lost 3 bases and the J gene lost 3 bases, with 14 bases spanning the gap. CDR3 length: 15 residues.

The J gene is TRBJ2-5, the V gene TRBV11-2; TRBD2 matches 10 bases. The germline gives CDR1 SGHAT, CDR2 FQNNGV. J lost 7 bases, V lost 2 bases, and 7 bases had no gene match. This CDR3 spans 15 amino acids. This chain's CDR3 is CASSLPSSGGLTQYF. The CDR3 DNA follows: TGTGCCAGCAGCTTACCCTCTAGCGGGGGTTTGACCCAGTACTTC.

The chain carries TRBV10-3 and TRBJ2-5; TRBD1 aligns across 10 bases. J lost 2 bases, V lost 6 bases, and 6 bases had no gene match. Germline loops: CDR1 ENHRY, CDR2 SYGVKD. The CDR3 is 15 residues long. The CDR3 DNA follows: TGTGCCATCAGAGCCGGGACAGGGGAACAAGAGACCCAGTACTTC. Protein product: CAIRAGTGEQETQYF.

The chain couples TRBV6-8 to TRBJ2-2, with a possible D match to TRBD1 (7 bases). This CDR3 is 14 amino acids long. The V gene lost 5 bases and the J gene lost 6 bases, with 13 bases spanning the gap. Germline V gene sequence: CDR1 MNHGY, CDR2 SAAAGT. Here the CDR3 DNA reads TGTGCCAGCAGTCCCCCAGGGGGGCCCGGGGAGCTGTTTTTT. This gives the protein CASSPPGGPGELFF.

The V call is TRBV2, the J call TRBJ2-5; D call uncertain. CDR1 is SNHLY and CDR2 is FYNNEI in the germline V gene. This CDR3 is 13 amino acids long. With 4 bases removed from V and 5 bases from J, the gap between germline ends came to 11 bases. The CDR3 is CASSAQQIETQYF. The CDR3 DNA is TGTGCCAGCAGTGCCCAACAGATCGAGACCCAGTACTTC.

This chain's CDR3 is CAISGQVDYGYTF. As DNA, the CDR3 is TGTGCCATCAGTGGACAGGTCGACTATGGCTACACCTTC. V usage is TRBV10-3 and J usage is TRBJ1-2; possible D gene TRBD1, 6 bases. Trimming stripped 4 bases from V and 3 bases from J, with 9 bases between. The CDR3 extends over 13 amino acids. Germline V lookup: CDR1 ENHRY, CDR2 SYGVKD.

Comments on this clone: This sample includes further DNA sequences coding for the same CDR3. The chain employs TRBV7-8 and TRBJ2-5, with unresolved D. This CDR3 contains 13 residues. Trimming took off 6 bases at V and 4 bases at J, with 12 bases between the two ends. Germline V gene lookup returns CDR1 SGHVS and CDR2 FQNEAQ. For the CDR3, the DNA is TGTGCCAGCAGTTTGGGCCTACGAGAGACCCAGTACTTC. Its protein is CASSLGLRETQYF.

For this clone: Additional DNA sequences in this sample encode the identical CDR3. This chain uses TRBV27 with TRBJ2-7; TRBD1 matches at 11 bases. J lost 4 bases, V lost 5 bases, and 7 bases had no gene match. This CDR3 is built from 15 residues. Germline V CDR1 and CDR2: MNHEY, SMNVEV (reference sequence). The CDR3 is CASSPTGTGGYEQYF. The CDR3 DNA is TGTGCCAGCAGTCCGACCGGGACAGGGGGGTACGAGCAGTACTTC.

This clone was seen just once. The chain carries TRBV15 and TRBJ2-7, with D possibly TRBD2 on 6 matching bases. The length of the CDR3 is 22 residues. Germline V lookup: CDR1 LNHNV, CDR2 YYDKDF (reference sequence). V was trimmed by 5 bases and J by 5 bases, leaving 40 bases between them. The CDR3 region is CATSLMGRLRDRQFRGSNEQYF. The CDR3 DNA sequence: TGTGCCACCAGCTTAATGGGTCGTCTAAGGGACCGCCAATTTCGGGGGTCGAACGAGCAGTACTTC. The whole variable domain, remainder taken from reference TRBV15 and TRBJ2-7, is DAMVIQNPRYQVTQFGKPVTLSCSQTLNHNVMYWYQQKSSQAPKLLFHYYDKDFNNEADTPDNFQSRRPNTSFCFLDIRSPGLGDTAMYLCATSLMGRLRDRQFRGSNEQYFGPGTRLTVT.

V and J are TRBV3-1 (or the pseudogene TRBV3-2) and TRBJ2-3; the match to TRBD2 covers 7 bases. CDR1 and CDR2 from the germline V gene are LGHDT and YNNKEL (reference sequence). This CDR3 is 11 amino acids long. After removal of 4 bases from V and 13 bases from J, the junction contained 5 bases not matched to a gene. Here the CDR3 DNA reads TGTGCCAGCAGCCCCAAGCGGGGAAAGTATTTT. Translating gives CASSPKRGKYF.

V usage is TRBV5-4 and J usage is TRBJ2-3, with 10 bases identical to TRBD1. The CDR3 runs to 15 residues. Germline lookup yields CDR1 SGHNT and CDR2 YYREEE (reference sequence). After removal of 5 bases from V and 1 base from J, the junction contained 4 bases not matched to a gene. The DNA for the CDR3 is TGTGCCAGCAGAACCGGGACAGGGGGCACAGATACGCAGTATTTT. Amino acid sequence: CASRTGTGGTDTQYF.

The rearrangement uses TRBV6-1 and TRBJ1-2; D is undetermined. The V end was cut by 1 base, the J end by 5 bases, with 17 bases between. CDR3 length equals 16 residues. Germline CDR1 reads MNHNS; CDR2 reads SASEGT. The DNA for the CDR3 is TGTGCCAGCAGTGAAGGGATTCAGCGGAACCTATATGGCTACACCTTC. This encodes CASSEGIQRNLYGYTF.